This TCR beta chain was recorded in a study of cytomegalovirus exposure and HLA in healthy donors. Study overall: According to later analysis, the same platform produced the approximately 130 validation and around 730 first-cohort repertoires.

Overall study findings and caveats: Confirmation in vitro established that a few CMV-associated chains were specific for CMV antigens. There were around 160 TCR beta chains listed as cytomegalovirus-associated.

Clones were sequenced by immunoSEQ multiplex PCR, and TCRdb holds only the in-frame ones, with some missing. The table has 150,000 to 200,000 clones, around 81% seen once; the top ten hold approximately 2.3%. As concerns this clone: As yet, its antigen is unknown.

The donors formed part of the roughly 110-subject validation cohort, distinct from the 666-subject first cohort. CDR1 and CDR2 from the germline V gene are SNHLY and FYNNEI. V was pared by 3 bases and J by 0 bases, with 21 bases between. The CDR3 sequence is 19 residues long. The sequence derives from a man aged 30 to 45 in good health and CMV-seropositive. The sample taken for sequencing was PBMCs. The chain employs TRBV2 and TRBJ2-4; TRBD1 is a possible D gene (5 bases). The CDR3 sequence is CASSEWAGRSFIAKNIQYF. The CDR3, as DNA: TGTGCCAGCAGTGAGTGGGCAGGGCGCAGCTTTATAGCCAAAAACATTCAGTACTTC.